Shown below are 2 T cell receptor beta chains from a single sample sequenced in a study of CD4 T cells in relation to SARS-CoV-2 and coronaviruses. Before the COVID-19 pandemic, during about 2010-2018, CD4+ T cells were taken from unexposed donors. The cells were cultured for over eight days before CD4+ T cells were isolated. These receptors lack a known antigen. The protocol was immunoSEQ multiplex PCR, while the TCRdb copy is restricted to in-frame clones and leaves out a portion. This table has about 15,000 clones, around 82% appearing once. The sequenced sample consisted of CD4+ T cells from PBMCs, cultured in vitro. The source is a human donor in good health.

This CDR3 is CASSEQFGEQYF. DNA of the CDR3: TGTGCCAGCAGTGAACAATTCGGCGAGCAGTACTTC. The J gene is TRBJ2-7, the V gene TRBV2; D call uncertain. With 2 bases removed from V and 6 bases from J, the gap between germline ends came to 8 bases. CDR3 length: 12 amino acids. In germline, CDR1 is SNHLY, CDR2 FYNNEI.

The rearrangement links TRBV6-5 to TRBJ1-4; 7 bases align to TRBD1. The CDR3 has 14 residues. Germline CDR1 MNHEY, CDR2 SVGAGI. The trim removed 5 bases at V and 0 bases at J, leaving 0 bases unmatched. The CDR3 loop is CASSTGATNEKLFF. The CDR3 nucleotides are TGTGCCAGCAGTACAGGGGCAACTAATGAAAAACTGTTTTTT.